This TCR beta chain was obtained from a study of patients and donors after allogeneic stem cell transplantation. TCRdb passed the RT-PCR reads through MiXCR, listing each CDR3 protein once. The table has roughly 960,000 distinct CDR3 sequences, about 20% seen once. Germline loops: CDR1 LNHDA, CDR2 SQIVND (reference sequence). This CDR3 has 13 residues. Trimming stripped 0 bases from V and 5 bases from J, with 5 bases between. Sequences were obtained from blood, either unsorted or a sorted T cell fraction (not recorded which). This chain links TRBV19 with TRBJ1-5; D uncertain. This TCR came from a human donor who was either an allogeneic HSCT recipient or a stem cell or donor lymphocyte infusion donor (not recorded which). It is not recorded whose cells these are; they may come from a transplant donor. CDR3: CASSIDKDQPQHF. For the CDR3, the DNA is TGTGCCAGTAGTATAGATAAGGATCAGCCCCAGCATTTT.